This is a list of T cell receptor beta chains from one sample in a study of somatic mutations in cytotoxic T cells in rheumatoid arthritis. Profiling relied on immunoSEQ multiplex PCR, and the TCRdb table lists in-frame clones only, not all of them. The data show tens of thousands of clones, about 80% seen once. The source material was CD8+ T cells sorted from blood. Receptors originate from a man aged 50 to 59 in good health. Both conserved end residues are part of each CDR3. A D gene is named only where the DNA matches it firmly. Clone size, where shown, is once, few, many, or a class for clones that have expanded.

J gene	clone size	D gene	CDR3 length	V gene	CDR3 protein	CDR3 DNA
TRBJ2-7	NA	NA	13	TRBV9	CASSDRGGREQYF	TGTGCCAGCAGCGATCGGGGTGGGCGGGAGCAGTACTTC
TRBJ2-1	NA	TRBD2	14	TRBV29-1	CSVRKRENYNEQFF	TGCAGCGTTCGAAAGCGGGAGAATTACAATGAGCAGTTCTTC
TRBJ1-5	few	TRBD1	16	TRBV27	CASSPKGQGAGQPQHF	TGTGCCAGCAGTCCGAAAGGACAGGGGGCGGGTCAGCCCCAGCATTTT
TRBJ2-1	NA	NA	14	TRBV27	CASSPSGTRNEQFF	TGTGCCAGTAGCCCCTCAGGAACGCGGAATGAGCAGTTCTTC
TRBJ2-7	once	TRBD2	14	TRBV6-6	CATSSLAGVDEQYF	TGTGCCACCAGTTCACTAGCGGGAGTTGACGAGCAGTACTTC
TRBJ2-1	NA	NA	14	TRBV7-6	CASSQRTGDNEQFF	TGTGCCAGCAGCCAAAGGACCGGTGACAATGAGCAGTTCTTC
TRBJ1-3	NA	NA	12	TRBV5-6	CASSSGGNTIYF	TGTGCCAGCAGCTCGGGCGGAAACACCATATATTTT
TRBJ1-2	NA	TRBD1	17	TRBV28	CASSYIGGLLGQSGYTF	TGTGCCAGCAGTTATATCGGAGGGTTATTGGGACAGAGTGGCTACACCTTC
TRBJ2-1	NA	TRBD1	16	TRBV6-1	CASSEEVGTGGAEQFF	TGTGCCAGCAGTGAAGAGGTTGGGACAGGGGGCGCTGAGCAGTTCTTC
TRBJ1-1	NA	TRBD1	14	TRBV5-4	CASSLQGAGTEAFF	TGTGCCAGCAGCTTGCAGGGGGCGGGCACTGAAGCTTTCTTT
TRBJ2-3	NA	NA	16	TRBV7-9	CASSSLDSYSTDTQYF	TGTGCCAGCAGCTCCCTAGACTCCTACAGCACAGATACGCAGTATTTT
TRBJ2-7	NA	NA	14	TRBV6-1	CASRGSKGSYEQYF	TGTGCCAGCAGGGGGTCCAAGGGCTCCTACGAGCAGTACTTC
TRBJ2-7	NA	NA	11	TRBV7-9	CASRGDYEQYF	TGTGCCAGCAGGGGCGACTACGAGCAGTACTTC
TRBJ2-3	NA	NA	14	TRBV6-4	CASSEKPGTDTQYF	TGTGCCAGCAGTGAAAAACCGGGCACAGATACGCAGTATTTT
TRBJ2-7	NA	NA	15	TRBV4-1	CASSQSASELYEQYF	TGCGCCAGCAGCCAATCCGCTAGCGAGCTCTACGAGCAGTACTTC
TRBJ2-1	few	TRBD2	15	TRBV7-9	CASSPLAGGNNEQFF	TGTGCCAGCAGCCCCCTAGCGGGAGGAAACAATGAGCAGTTCTTC
TRBJ1-1	NA	NA	13	TRBV6-5	CASSYSQVEEAFF	TGTGCCAGCAGTTACTCGCAGGTCGAAGAAGCTTTCTTT
TRBJ1-2	NA	TRBD1	16	TRBV7-9	CASSAGTGSRDYGYTF	TGTGCCAGCAGCGCCGGGACAGGGAGCAGGGACTATGGCTACACCTTC
TRBJ1-5	NA	NA	16	TRBV10-3	CAISEFSTKGDQPQHF	TGTGCCATCAGTGAGTTTTCAACAAAGGGCGACCAGCCCCAGCATTTT
TRBJ1-2	NA	NA	12	TRBV19	CATGDEDYGYTF	TGTGCCACTGGGGATGAGGACTATGGCTACACCTTC
TRBJ1-1	few	NA	12	TRBV9	CASSPDLTEAFF	TGTGCCAGCAGCCCCGACCTCACTGAAGCTTTCTTT
TRBJ2-3	NA	NA	16	TRBV7-8	CASSLADVQGTDTQYF	TGTGCCAGCAGCTTAGCGGATGTCCAGGGTACCGATACGCAGTATTTT
TRBJ2-7	once	TRBD2	15	TRBV29-1	CSVEEGGRASPEQYF	TGCAGCGTTGAAGAGGGCGGGAGGGCCTCCCCCGAGCAGTACTTC
TRBJ2-7	NA	TRBD2	15	TRBV7-6	CASSLSSGSAYEQYF	TGTGCCAGCAGCTTATCTAGCGGGAGTGCCTACGAGCAGTACTTC
TRBJ2-1	NA	NA	11	TRBV27	CASKGGEGEFF	TGTGCCAGCAAAGGCGGGGAGGGGGAGTTCTTC
TRBJ1-1	once	NA	14	TRBV6-5	CASSYSVTNTEAFF	TGTGCCAGCAGTTACTCTGTTACGAACACTGAAGCTTTTTTT